Following are 10 T cell receptor beta chains from one sample sequenced in a study of identical twins (dated by TCRdb to about 2016). The library was produced with 5' RACE. Instrument on record: Illumina HiSeq 2000. TCRdb ran its own pipeline on the public reads, namely fastp trimming at Q25 and MiXCR clone calling, and kept in-frame beta chains. A single entry per CDR3 protein holds the most common genes and DNA from its merged rows. The sample table holds around 100,000 distinct CDR3 sequences, of which about 5.6% were seen once. The ten largest clones capture 9.5% to 15% of the sample. The sample taken for sequencing was memory T cells sorted from blood. The sample's cell subset or site label, decoded: CD45RO+ enriched T cells. These receptors came from a woman in her forties or fifties in good health.

At least ten counts were recorded for this clonotype. The rearrangement uses TRBV5-1 and TRBJ1-2; a possible D gene is TRBD1 (5 bases). Deletions cut 7 bases from V and 8 bases from J, with 27 bases between. The CDR3 covers 16 residues. In germline, CDR1 is SGHRS, CDR2 YFSETQ. The CDR3 spells CASSLQPGTRTGGYTF. CDR3 coding DNA: TGCGCCAGCTCGCTCCAACCCGGGACCAGGACTGGGGGCTACACCTTC.

This clonotype was counted a few times. The chain combines TRBV12-5 with TRBJ2-1, with TRBD2 as a possible D gene (5 bases). Per germline, CDR1 LGHNT and CDR2 FRNRAP. This CDR3 is built from 15 residues. V was shortened by 1 base and J by 10 bases, with 17 bases between the two germline ends. This CDR3 is CASGLDGLPGGEQFF. In nucleotides, the CDR3 is TGTGCTAGTGGTTTGGACGGACTCCCCGGCGGGGAGCAGTTCTTC.

The table lists this clonotype with a few counts. The V call is TRBV29-1, the J call TRBJ2-1; the D is unclear. Trimming took 0 bases from V and 0 from J, leaving 9 bases between them. Germline-derived CDR1 and CDR2 are SQVTM and ANQGSEA. This CDR3 contains 15 residues. CDR3 in amino acids: CSVEDGTISYNEQFF. CDR3 DNA sequence: TGCAGCGTTGAAGATGGAACCATCTCCTACAATGAGCAGTTCTTC.

This clonotype occurred many times. The rearrangement joins TRBV6-4 to TRBJ2-3, with TRBD2 matching over 10 bases. This CDR3 contains 17 residues. After removal of 0 bases from V and 5 bases from J, the junction contained 8 bases not matched to a gene. The germline CDR1 and CDR2 sequences are MRHNA and SNTAGT. As DNA, the CDR3 is TGTGCCAGCAGTGACTCGACAGCGGGAGGGCCCGGAGATACGCAGTATTTT. Translation gives CASSDSTAGGPGDTQYF.

On this clonotype itself: A read error may be the cause here, since a much bigger clone is one base away. The chain joins TRBV20-1 to TRBJ1-4; D perhaps matches TRBD1 (6 bases). Germline CDR1 DFQATT, CDR2 SNEGSKA (reference sequence). This CDR3 is built from 15 residues. The CDR3 loop reads CSASGQTSRDEKLLF. The CDR3 DNA is TGCAGTGCGTCCGGACAGACATCAAGGGATGAAAAACTGCTTTTT.

This clonotype was seen ten or more times. The rearrangement uses TRBV6-2 or TRBV6-3 and TRBJ1-4; D is unresolved. V dropped 7 bases and J dropped 0 bases, with 12 bases sitting between them. Per the germline V gene, CDR1 is MNHEY and CDR2 is SVGEGT. The CDR3 runs 15 residues. The CDR3 DNA reads as TGTGCCAGCAAGAAGGACCCTACAACTAATGAAAAACTGTTTTTT. Translated: CASKKDPTTNEKLFF.

This clonotype appeared many times. This chain connects TRBV5-1 to TRBJ2-5; possibly TRBD1 for D (6 bases). Trimming took 4 bases from V and 1 from J, leaving 17 bases between them. CDR1 is SGHRS, CDR2 YFSETQ, per germline. CDR3 size: 16 residues. The chain's CDR3 is CASSTGLQGPQETQYF. CDR3 bases: TGCGCCAGCAGCACGGGTTTACAGGGACCCCAAGAGACCCAGTACTTC.

This clonotype has a count of ten or more. The chain joins TRBV24-1 to TRBJ1-5; tentatively, D is TRBD1 (6 bases). Germline V gene data show CDR1 as KGHDR and CDR2 as SFDVKD. The CDR3 has 15 amino acids. V was pared by 4 bases and J by 3 bases, with 12 bases between. CDR3 nucleotides: TGTGCCACCAGTGAGACGGACAGCACCAATCAGCCCCAGCATTTT. Protein product: CATSETDSTNQPQHF.

This clonotype was seen repeatedly, ten times or more. This chain uses TRBV4-1 with TRBJ2-3, with 13 bases aligning to TRBD2. This CDR3 has 17 residues. The V segment lost 6 bases and the J segment 5 bases; nucleotides outside the gene matches: 11. The germline gives CDR1 MGHRA, CDR2 YSYEKL. The CDR3 coding sequence is TGCGCCAGCAGGTCCCTTGGACTAGCGGGAGAGAAAGATACGCAGTATTTT. The encoded protein is CASRSLGLAGEKDTQYF.

In this sample, this clonotype turned up many times. The rearrangement joins TRBV4-2 to TRBJ2-5, with TRBD1 as a possible D gene (6 bases). The CDR3 covers 15 residues. The V gene's germline CDR1 is LGHNA and CDR2 YNFKEQ. Deletions cut 0 bases from V and 7 bases from J, with 15 bases between. CDR3 DNA sequence: TGTGCCAGCAGCCAAGATAGGGACACATGGGGGACCCAGTACTTC. It is translated as CASSQDRDTWGTQYF.